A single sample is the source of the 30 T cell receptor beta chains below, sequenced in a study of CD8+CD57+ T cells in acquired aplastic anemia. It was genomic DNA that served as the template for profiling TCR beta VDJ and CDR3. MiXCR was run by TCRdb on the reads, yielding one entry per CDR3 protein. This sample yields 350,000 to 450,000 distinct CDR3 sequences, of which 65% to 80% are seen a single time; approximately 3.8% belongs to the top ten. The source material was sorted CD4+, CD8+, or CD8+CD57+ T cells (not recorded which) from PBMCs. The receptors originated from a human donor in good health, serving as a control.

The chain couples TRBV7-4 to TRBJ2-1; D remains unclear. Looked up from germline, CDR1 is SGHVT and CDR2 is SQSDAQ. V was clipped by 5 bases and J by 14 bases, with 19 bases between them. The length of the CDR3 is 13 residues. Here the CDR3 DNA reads TGTGCCAGCAGCACCACAGTCCACTACGAGGAGTTCTTC. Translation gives CASSTTVHYEEFF.

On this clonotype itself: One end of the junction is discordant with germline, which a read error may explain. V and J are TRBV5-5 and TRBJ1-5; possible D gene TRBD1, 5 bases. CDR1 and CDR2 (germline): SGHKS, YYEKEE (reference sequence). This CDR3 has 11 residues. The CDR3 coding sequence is TGTGCCAGCAGCTGGGGGGTAGCCCAGGTTTTT. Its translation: CASSWGVAQVF.

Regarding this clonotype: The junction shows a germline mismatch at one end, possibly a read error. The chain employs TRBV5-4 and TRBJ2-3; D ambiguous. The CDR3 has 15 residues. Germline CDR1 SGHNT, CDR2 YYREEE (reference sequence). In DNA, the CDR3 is TGCGCCAGCAGCCACTCCAGATTATTCGGGGATACGCAGTATTTT. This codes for CASSHSRLFGDTQYF.

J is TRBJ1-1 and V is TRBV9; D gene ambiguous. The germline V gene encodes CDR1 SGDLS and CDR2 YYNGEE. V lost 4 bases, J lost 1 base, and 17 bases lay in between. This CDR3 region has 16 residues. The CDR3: CASSRWRGEENTEAFF. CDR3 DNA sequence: TGTGCCAGCAGCAGATGGCGGGGTGAAGAGAACACTGAAGCTTTCTTT.

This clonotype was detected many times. Here the CDR3 DNA reads TGCGCCAGCAGCTTGTCCTGGCGGGGGGACACCGGGGAGCTGTTTTTT. It specifies CASSLSWRGDTGELFF. The chain carries TRBV5-1 and TRBJ2-2; 8 nucleotides agree with TRBD2. CDR1 and CDR2 from the germline V gene are SGHRS and YFSETQ. There are 16 residues in the CDR3. The J segment lost 3 bases and the V segment lost 1 base, leaving 5 bases of the junction unmatched.

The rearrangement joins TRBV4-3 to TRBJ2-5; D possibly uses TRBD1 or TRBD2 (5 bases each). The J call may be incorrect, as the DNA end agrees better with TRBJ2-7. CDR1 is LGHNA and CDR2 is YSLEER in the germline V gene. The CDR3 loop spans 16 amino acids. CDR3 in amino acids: CASSQEAGTAAYEQYF. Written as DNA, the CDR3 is TGCGCCAGCAGCCAAGAAGCCGGGACCGCCGCGTACGAGCAGTACTTC.

In nucleotides, the CDR3 is TGTGCCAGCAGTTTACTAGCGGGGGGAGGAAGTTATTTGAGAGATACGCAGTATTTT. Amino acids: CASSLLAGGGSYLRDTQYF. The rearrangement joins TRBV6-4 to TRBJ2-3; the match to TRBD2 covers 12 bases. The junction had 17 bases not matched to a gene; V was cut back by 5 bases and J by 5 bases. The germline gives CDR1 MRHNA, CDR2 SNTAGT. The CDR3 extends over 19 amino acids.

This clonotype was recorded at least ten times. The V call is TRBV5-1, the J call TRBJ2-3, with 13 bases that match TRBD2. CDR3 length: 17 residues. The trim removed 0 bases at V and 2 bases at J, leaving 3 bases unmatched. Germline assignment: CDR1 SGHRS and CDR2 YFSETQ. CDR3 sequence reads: CASSLATSGGITDTQYF. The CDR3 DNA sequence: TGCGCCAGCAGCTTGGCGACTAGCGGGGGGATCACAGATACGCAGTATTTT.

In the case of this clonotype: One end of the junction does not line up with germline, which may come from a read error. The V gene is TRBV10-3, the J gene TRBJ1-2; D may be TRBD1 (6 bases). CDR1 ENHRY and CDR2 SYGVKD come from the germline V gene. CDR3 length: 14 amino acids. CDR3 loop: CAIRWPDRNYGYTF. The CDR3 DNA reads TGTGCCATCAGATGGCCCGACAGGAACTATGGGTACACCTTC.

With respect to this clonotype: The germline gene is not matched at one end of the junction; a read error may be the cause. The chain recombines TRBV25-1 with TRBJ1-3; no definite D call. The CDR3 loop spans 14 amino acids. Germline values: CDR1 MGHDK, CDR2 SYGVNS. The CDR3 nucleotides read TGTGCCAGCAGTGCGGGAGTTGACGGAAACACCATATACTTT. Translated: CASSAGVDGNTIYF. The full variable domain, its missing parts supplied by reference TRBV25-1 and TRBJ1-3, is EADIYQTPRYLVIGTGKKITLECSQTMGHDKMYWYQQDPGMELHLIHYSYGVNSTEKGDLSSESTVSRIRTEHFPLTLESARPSHTSQYLCASSAGVDGNTIYFGEGSWLTVV.

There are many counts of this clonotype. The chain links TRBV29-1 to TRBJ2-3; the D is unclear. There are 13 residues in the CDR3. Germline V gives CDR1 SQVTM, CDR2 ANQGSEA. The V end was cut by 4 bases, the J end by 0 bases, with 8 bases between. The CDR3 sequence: CSVVKASTDTQYF. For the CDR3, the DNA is TGCAGCGTTGTAAAGGCGAGCACAGATACGCAGTATTTT.

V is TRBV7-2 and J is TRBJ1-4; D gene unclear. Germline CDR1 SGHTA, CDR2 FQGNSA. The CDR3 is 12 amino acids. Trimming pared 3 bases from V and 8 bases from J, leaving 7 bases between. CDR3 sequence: CASSFGEEKLFF. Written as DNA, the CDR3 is TGTGCCAGCAGCTTCGGGGAGGAAAAACTGTTTTTT.

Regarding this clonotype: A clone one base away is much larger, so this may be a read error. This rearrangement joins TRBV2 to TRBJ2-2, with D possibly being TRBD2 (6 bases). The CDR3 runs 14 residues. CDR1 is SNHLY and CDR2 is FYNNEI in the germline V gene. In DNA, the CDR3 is TGTGCCAGCAGTTTAGACAGAGTCACCGGGGGGCTGTTTTTT. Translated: CASSLDRVTGGLFF.

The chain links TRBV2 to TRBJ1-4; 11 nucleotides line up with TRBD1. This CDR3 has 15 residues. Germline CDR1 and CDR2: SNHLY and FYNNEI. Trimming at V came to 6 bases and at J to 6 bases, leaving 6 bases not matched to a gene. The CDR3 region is CASSRTGGKDEKLFF. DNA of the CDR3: TGTGCCAGCAGCAGGACAGGGGGCAAGGATGAAAAACTGTTTTTT. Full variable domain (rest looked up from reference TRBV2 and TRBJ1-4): EPEVTQTPSHQVTQMGQEVILRCVPISNHLYFYWYRQILGQKVEFLVSFYNNEISEKSEIFDDQFSVERPDGSNFTLKIRSTKLEDSAMYFCASSRTGGKDEKLFFGSGTQLSVL.

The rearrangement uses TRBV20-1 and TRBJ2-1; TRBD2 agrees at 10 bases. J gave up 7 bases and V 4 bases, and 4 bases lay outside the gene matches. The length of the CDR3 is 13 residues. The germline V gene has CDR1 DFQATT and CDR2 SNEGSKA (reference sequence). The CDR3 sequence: CSATRLAGNEQFF. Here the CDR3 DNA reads TGCAGTGCTACGAGACTAGCGGGTAATGAGCAGTTCTTC.

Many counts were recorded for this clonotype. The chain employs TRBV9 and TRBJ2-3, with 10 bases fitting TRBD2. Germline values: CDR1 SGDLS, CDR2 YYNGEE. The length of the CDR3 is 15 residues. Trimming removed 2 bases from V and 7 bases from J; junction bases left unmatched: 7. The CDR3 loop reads CASSVSGGAPNTQYF. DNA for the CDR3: TGTGCCAGCAGCGTCAGCGGGGGGGCCCCGAATACGCAGTATTTT.

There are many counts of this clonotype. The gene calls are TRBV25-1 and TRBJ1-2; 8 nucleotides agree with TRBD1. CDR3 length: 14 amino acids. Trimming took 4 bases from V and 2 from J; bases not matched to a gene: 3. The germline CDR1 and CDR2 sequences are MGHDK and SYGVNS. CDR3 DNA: TGTGCCAGCAGTGCGACAGGGGTCAACTATGGCTACACCTTC. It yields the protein CASSATGVNYGYTF.

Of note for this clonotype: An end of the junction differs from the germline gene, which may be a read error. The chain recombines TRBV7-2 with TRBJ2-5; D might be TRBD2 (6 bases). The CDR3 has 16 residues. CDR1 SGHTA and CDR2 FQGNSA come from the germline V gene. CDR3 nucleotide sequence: TGTGCCAGCAGTTTAGAACGGGCTGGGTCCGGGGGGACCCAGTACTTC. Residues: CASSLERAGSGGTQYF. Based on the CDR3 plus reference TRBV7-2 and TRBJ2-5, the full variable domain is GAGVSQSPSNKVTEKGKDVELRCDPISGHTALYWYRQSLGQGLEFLIYFQGNSAPDKSGLPSDRFSAERTGGSVSTLTIQRTQQEDSAVYLCASSLERAGSGGTQYFGPGTRLLVL.

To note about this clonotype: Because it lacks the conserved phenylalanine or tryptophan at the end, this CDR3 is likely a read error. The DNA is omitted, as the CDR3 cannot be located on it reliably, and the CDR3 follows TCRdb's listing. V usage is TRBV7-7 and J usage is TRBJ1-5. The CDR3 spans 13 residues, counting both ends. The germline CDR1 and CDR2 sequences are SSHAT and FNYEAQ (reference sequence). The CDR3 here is CASSLGMTTDTQY.

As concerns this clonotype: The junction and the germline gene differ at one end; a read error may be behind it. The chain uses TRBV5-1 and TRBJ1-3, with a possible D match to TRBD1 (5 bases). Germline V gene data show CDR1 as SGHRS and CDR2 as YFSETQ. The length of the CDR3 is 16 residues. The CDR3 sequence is CASTAGDTGDGNTIYF. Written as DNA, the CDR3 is TGTGCCAGTACCGCTGGGGATACGGGGGATGGAAACACCATATATTTT.

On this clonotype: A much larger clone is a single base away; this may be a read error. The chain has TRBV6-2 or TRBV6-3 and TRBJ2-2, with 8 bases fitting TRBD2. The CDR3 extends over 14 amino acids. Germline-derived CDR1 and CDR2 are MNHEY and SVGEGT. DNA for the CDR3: TGTGCCAGCAAACGGGGGGGCAACACCGGGGGGCTGTTTTTT. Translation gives CASKRGGNTGGLFF.

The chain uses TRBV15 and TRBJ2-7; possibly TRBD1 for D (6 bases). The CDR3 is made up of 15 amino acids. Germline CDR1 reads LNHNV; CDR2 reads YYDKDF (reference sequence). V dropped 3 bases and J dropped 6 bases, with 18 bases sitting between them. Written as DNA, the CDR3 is TGTGCCACCAGCAGCCAACCCACGGGACACGTCGAGCAGTACTTC. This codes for CATSSQPTGHVEQYF.

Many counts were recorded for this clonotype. The DNA for the CDR3 is TGCGCCAGCAGGCAAAATTCTCGGTCCTATAATTCACCCCTCCACTTT. This gives the protein CASRQNSRSYNSPLHF. V is TRBV5-1 and J is TRBJ1-6; D is ambiguous. V was cut by 5 bases and J by 1 base, with 13 bases left in between. The CDR3 is made up of 16 amino acids. The V gene's germline CDR1 is SGHRS and CDR2 YFSETQ.

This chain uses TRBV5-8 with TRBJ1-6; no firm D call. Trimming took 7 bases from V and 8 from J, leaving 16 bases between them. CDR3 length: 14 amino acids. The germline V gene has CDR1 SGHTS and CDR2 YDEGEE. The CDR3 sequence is CASAKVFGDSPLHF. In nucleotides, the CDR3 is TGTGCCAGCGCTAAGGTGTTCGGAGATTCACCCCTCCACTTT. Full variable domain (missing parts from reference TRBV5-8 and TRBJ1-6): EAGVTQSPTHLIKTRGQQATLRCSPISGHTSVYWYQQALGLGLQFLLWYDEGEERNRGNFPPRFSGRQFPNYSSELNVNALELEDSALYLCASAKVFGDSPLHFGNGTRLTVT.

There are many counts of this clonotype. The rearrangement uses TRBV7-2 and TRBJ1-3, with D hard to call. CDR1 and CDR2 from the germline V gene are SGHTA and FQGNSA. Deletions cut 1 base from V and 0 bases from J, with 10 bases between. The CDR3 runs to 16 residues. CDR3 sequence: CASSLGPATSGNTIYF. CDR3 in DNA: TGTGCCAGCAGCTTAGGGCCAGCCACCTCTGGAAACACCATATATTTT. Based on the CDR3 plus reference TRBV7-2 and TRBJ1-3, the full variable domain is GAGVSQSPSNKVTEKGKDVELRCDPISGHTALYWYRQSLGQGLEFLIYFQGNSAPDKSGLPSDRFSAERTGGSVSTLTIQRTQQEDSAVYLCASSLGPATSGNTIYFGEGSWLTVV.

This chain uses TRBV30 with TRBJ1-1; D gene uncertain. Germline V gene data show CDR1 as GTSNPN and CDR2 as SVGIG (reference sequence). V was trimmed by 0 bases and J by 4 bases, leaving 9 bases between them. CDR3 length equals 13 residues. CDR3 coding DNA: TGTGCCTGGAGTGTTATATTGAGCACTGAAGCTTTCTTT. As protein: CAWSVILSTEAFF. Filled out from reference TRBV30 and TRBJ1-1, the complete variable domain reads SQTIHQWPATLVQPVGSPLSLECTVEGTSNPNLYWYRQAAGRGLQLLFYSVGIGQISSEVPQNLSASRPQDRQFILSSKKLLLSDSGFYLCAWSVILSTEAFFGQGTRLTVV.

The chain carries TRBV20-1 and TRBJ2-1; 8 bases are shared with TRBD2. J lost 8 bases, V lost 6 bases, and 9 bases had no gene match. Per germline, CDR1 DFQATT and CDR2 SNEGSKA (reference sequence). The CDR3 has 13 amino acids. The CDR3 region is CSAVAGIGYEQFF. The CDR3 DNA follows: TGCAGTGCGGTAGCGGGGATTGGCTATGAGCAGTTCTTC.

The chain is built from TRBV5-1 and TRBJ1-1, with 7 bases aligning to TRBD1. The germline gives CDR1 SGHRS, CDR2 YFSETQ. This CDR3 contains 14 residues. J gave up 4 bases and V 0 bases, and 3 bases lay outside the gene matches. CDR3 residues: CASSLGGQRTEAFF. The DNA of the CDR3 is TGCGCCAGCAGCTTGGGGGGACAGCGCACTGAAGCTTTCTTT.

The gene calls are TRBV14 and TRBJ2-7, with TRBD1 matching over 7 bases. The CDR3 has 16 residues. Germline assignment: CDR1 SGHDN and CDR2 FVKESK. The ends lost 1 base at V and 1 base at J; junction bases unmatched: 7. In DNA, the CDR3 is TGTGCCAGCAGCCAAGCGTCCGGGACAGAGTCCTACGAGCAGTACTTC. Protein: CASSQASGTESYEQYF.

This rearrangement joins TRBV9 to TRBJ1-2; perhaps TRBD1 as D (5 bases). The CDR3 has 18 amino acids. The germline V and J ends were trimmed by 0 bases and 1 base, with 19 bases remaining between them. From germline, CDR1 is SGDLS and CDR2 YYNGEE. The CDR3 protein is CASSVVSGLGTDNYGYTF. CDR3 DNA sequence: TGTGCCAGCAGCGTAGTCTCGGGACTAGGAACGGATAACTATGGCTACACCTTC.